This T cell receptor (beta chain) was documented in a study of T cell responses to AZD1222 COVID-19 vaccine. Study context: Pooled in the analysis were second doses at about 4 or about 12 weeks.

This clone was counted once. Its target is not known. Findings and limits, study-wide: Spike-specific TCR repertoires showed rising breadth and depth after two AZD1222 doses.

Germline V CDR1 and CDR2: SNHLY, FYNNEI. With 7 bases removed from V and 8 bases from J, the gap between germline ends came to 15 bases. The CDR3 contains 14 residues. Repertoires were generated with immunoSEQ multiplex PCR, while TCRdb's copy carries only in-frame clones and drops some. The table lists around 58,000 clones, around 80% of them singletons. The receptor was derived from an adult in good health. The sample in question was peripheral blood, obtained on day 0 of AZD1222 vaccination. This chain uses TRBV2 with TRBJ1-6, with a weak D call TRBD1 (5 bases). This CDR3 is CASMPGEPHSPLHF. The DNA of the CDR3 is TGTGCCAGCATGCCGGGGGAGCCCCATTCACCCCTCCACTTT.